One and the same sample provided the 4 T cell receptor beta chains below, sequenced in a study of T-cell reconstitution after alpha-beta-depleted transplantation in children. Construction of the TCRbeta library involved unique molecular identifiers. TCRdb re-derived calls from the PCR reads in MiXCR, one entry per CDR3 protein. The sample carries some 830,000 distinct CDR3 sequences, about 16% recorded once. Sequenced material: PBMCs, mostly from graft donor cells, taken 360 days after TCRalphabeta/CD19-depleted stem cell transplant. These receptors all stem from a male patient under 18 who had a stem cell transplant for acute lymphoblastic leukemia, so the T cells may come from the graft donor.

The chain joins TRBV5-1 to TRBJ2-1; D call uncertain. Germline CDR1 and CDR2: SGHRS and YFSETQ. The CDR3 has 12 residues. V lost 0 bases, J lost 8 bases, and 6 bases lay in between. CDR3 sequence reads: CASSLEFYEQFF. In nucleotides, the CDR3 is TGCGCCAGCAGCTTGGAGTTTTATGAGCAGTTCTTC.

The sample holds a few counts of this clonotype. This chain uses TRBV5-1 with TRBJ2-1, with 10 bases aligning to TRBD2. Germline-derived CDR1 and CDR2 are SGHRS and YFSETQ. Germline trimming cut 2 bases from V and 0 bases from J; bases unmatched to any gene: 11. The CDR3 spans 19 residues. CDR3 amino acids: CASSFGLAGGSTSYNEQFF. The CDR3 region has the DNA TGCGCCAGCAGCTTTGGGTTAGCGGGAGGCTCCACCTCCTACAATGAGCAGTTCTTC.

V and J are TRBV7-9 and TRBJ1-1; no firm D call. Germline assignment: CDR1 SEHNR and CDR2 FQNEAQ (reference sequence). Trimming stripped 5 bases from V and 5 bases from J, with 15 bases between. The CDR3 contains 14 residues. This CDR3 is CASSQTDRLTEAFF. The DNA of the CDR3 is TGTGCCAGCAGCCAGACGGATCGGTTGACTGAAGCTTTCTTT.

The rearrangement links TRBV5-1 to TRBJ2-5; TRBD1 agrees at 9 bases. The ends lost 4 bases at V and 2 bases at J; junction bases unmatched: 3. The CDR3 is 14 amino acids. Germline CDR1 is SGHRS and CDR2 is YFSETQ. The CDR3 sequence: CASSQGQGQETQYF. CDR3 DNA sequence: TGCGCCAGCAGCCAGGGACAGGGACAAGAGACCCAGTACTTC.